This T cell receptor beta chain was identified in a study of T cell responses to AZD1222 COVID-19 vaccine (dated by TCRdb to the early 2020s). Regarding the research as a whole: AZD1222 recipients with second doses at about 4 weeks or about 12 weeks were pooled, because spike-specific TCR depth and breadth did not differ between schedules. TCR sequencing covered 233 trial participants: 200 to 210 given two doses of AZD1222 and about 26 given two doses of MenACWY control vaccine. Trial participants were enrolled by age into subgroups of 18-55, 56-69 and 70-plus years, and 148, 28 and 57 TCR-sequenced participants, respectively, were included in these subgroups.

The CDR3 regions of human TCRbeta chains were analyzed by immunosequencing. Regarding the original processing steps: TCRs in the repertoires were compared against a reference library of SARS-CoV-2-specific TCRs that had been generated with the MIRA antigen-specificity platform. Breadth was defined as the fraction of unique TCRs that were SARS-CoV-2-associated, and depth was defined as the fraction of total T cells that were SARS-CoV-2-associated. Each spike-specific TCR was assigned to its reactive spike region and to a CD4 or CD8 class using the MIRA data. Log10-transformed breadth and depth values were compared by one-way ANOVA with Sidak's multiple comparisons tests. TCRdb took over this immuneACCESS table, retaining in-frame rearrangements with V and J assigned. Such tables are incomplete; in checked studies, under half of the missing clones stem from an unresolved V gene, and the remainder is unexplained. V, J and clone size derive from that table, while D and trimming were established from the DNA sequence. Counted in this sample were tens of thousands of clones; roughly 93% of them appeared once. The ten biggest clones cover over 8% of the sample.

This specimen's time point label, per the study, means: baseline before first vaccination. Samples from vaccinated people were obtained from the UK trials COV001 and COV002, which included a single-blind randomized controlled phase 2/3 trial of AZD1222 (ChAdOx1 nCoV-19) in healthy adults. Trial participant PBMC samples were collected at day 0 and day 28 after the second dose for TCRbeta chain sequencing. Here is what the overall study found, with its caveats: Because no day 14 peak-response samples were available, the repertoires could be characterized only after the peak T cell response. CD4 TCRs associated with the vaccine covered the entire spike protein, and the dominant responses were in regions 160-218 and 743-854. Epitopes outside the regions mutated in the B.1.351 and B.1.1.7 variants were reportedly recognized by nearly half of the unique spike-specific TCRs. Spike-specific TCR breadth and depth rose significantly after two AZD1222 doses compared with day 0 and with MenACWY recipients. The 56-69-year group was small, and its depth increase did not reach significance, likely because of low power. Only five to seven AZD1222 recipients were SARS-CoV-2 seropositive at baseline, limiting conclusions about previously exposed vaccinees. Participants were mostly white British, with more females than males. The authors suggested clonal diversity may have been underestimated.

This clone has a single count. Its antigen remains undetermined. No much larger clone is present one base from it, and per-base qualities are unavailable. The sequence was collected from an adult in good health. The input for sequencing was peripheral blood, taken on day 0 of AZD1222 vaccination.

The CDR3 protein is CASNGFLYEQYF. The DNA reads TGTGCCAGCAACGGGTTCCTATACGAGCAGTACTTC. This chain is built from TRBV6-5 and TRBJ2-7; the D gene remains uncertain. The germline V gene encodes CDR1 MNHEY and CDR2 SVGAGI. Its CDR3 holds 12 amino acids, cysteine through phenylalanine. The retained sequence is limited to the CDR3, 36 bases, with the frame set at the first base. The V end loses 7 bases and the J end loses 4 bases, and a stretch of 11 bases separates them.